One and the same sample provided the 31 T cell receptor beta chains below, sequenced in a study of blood T cell repertoires in COVID-19. Libraries were prepared by immunoSEQ multiplex PCR; TCRdb keeps only in-frame clonotypes and omits some of them. The sample lists some 110,000 clones, about 90% occurring once. Sequencing input: peripheral blood. These receptors originate from an older man who had recovered from COVID-19.

This clone was observed a single time. V gene TRBV5-1 combines with J gene TRBJ1-6; 11 nucleotides line up with TRBD1. Germline-derived CDR1 and CDR2 are SGHRS and YFSETQ. The CDR3 runs 14 residues. V lost 7 bases, J lost 10 bases, and 7 bases stayed unmatched. The CDR3 here is CASGQGAMKSPLHF. The CDR3 DNA reads TGCGCCAGCGGACAGGGGGCCATGAAATCACCCCTCCACTTT.

The chain combines TRBV7-9 with TRBJ1-2, with TRBD1 identical over 8 bases. Germline trimming cut 1 base from V and 5 bases from J; bases unmatched to any gene: 3. Germline V gene data show CDR1 as SEHNR and CDR2 as FQNEAQ (reference sequence). The length of the CDR3 is 14 residues. CDR3 bases: TGTGCCAGCAGCTTAGGGACAGGGCTGTATGGCTACACCTTC. Translating gives CASSLGTGLYGYTF.

The J gene is TRBJ2-5, the V gene TRBV4-1; 7 nucleotides agree with TRBD2. Losses at the gene ends were 0 bases for V and 2 bases for J; bases not matched to a gene: 18. CDR1 and CDR2 from the germline V gene are MGHRA and YSYEKL. This CDR3 is built from 20 residues. CDR3 sequence (DNA): TGCGCCAGCAGCCAAGATCCCTATATTGGTAGCGGGTTTGTACAAGAGACCCAGTACTTC. Amino acid sequence: CASSQDPYIGSGFVQETQYF.

The rearrangement links TRBV4-3 to TRBJ1-3, with D tentatively TRBD1 (5 bases). The CDR3 contains 18 residues. CDR1 and CDR2 (germline): LGHNA, YSLEER. Trimming removed 4 bases at V and 0 bases at J, with 19 bases between. The DNA for the CDR3 is TGCGCCAGCAGCCCAGTAATCGGAACAGGCTTCTCTGGAAACACCATATATTTT. Amino acid sequence: CASSPVIGTGFSGNTIYF.

V gene TRBV6-2 or TRBV6-3 combines with J gene TRBJ2-1, with D hard to call. This CDR3 is built from 14 residues. Deletions cut 0 bases from V and 2 bases from J, with 5 bases between. From germline, CDR1 is MNHEY and CDR2 SVGEGT. The CDR3 DNA is TGTGCCAGCAGTTACTCGAGAACCTACAATGAGCAGTTCTTC. Protein sequence: CASSYSRTYNEQFF.

The chain recombines TRBV19 with TRBJ2-7, with 13 positions matching TRBD2. The CDR3 sequence is 15 residues long. CDR1 is LNHDA and CDR2 is SQIVND in the germline V gene (reference sequence). Trimming took 5 bases from V and 3 from J; bases not matched to a gene: 4. This CDR3 reads CASSGRLAGGYEQYF. The CDR3 region has the DNA TGTGCCAGTAGTGGTCGACTAGCGGGGGGCTACGAGCAGTACTTC.

The gene calls are TRBV18 and TRBJ2-3, with 10 bases aligning to TRBD1. In germline, CDR1 is KGHSH, CDR2 LQKENI. Losses at the gene ends were 0 bases for V and 6 bases for J; bases not matched to a gene: 3. The CDR3 runs 15 residues. The CDR3 sequence: CASSPPTGGKDTQYF. CDR3 nucleotide sequence: TGTGCCAGCTCACCACCGACAGGGGGCAAGGATACGCAGTATTTT. The variable domain in full, with the rest retrieved from reference TRBV18 and TRBJ2-3, is NAGVMQNPRHLVRRRGQEARLRCSPMKGHSHVYWYRQLPEEGLKFMVYLQKENIIDESGMPKERFSAEFPKEGPSILRIQQVVRGDSAAYFCASSPPTGGKDTQYFGPGTRLTVL.

This clone has only one observation. V usage is TRBV5-1 and J usage is TRBJ1-1; 7 nucleotides align to TRBD1. After removal of 4 bases from V and 5 bases from J, the junction contained 5 bases not matched to a gene. The CDR3 length is 13 residues. The germline V gene has CDR1 SGHRS and CDR2 YFSETQ. CDR3 sequence reads: CASSRDRRTEAFF. CDR3 coding DNA: TGCGCCAGCAGCCGGGACAGACGAACTGAAGCTTTCTTT. Variable domain in full (rest from reference TRBV5-1 and TRBJ1-1): KAGVTQTPRYLIKTRGQQVTLSCSPISGHRSVSWYQQTPGQGLQFLFEYFSETQRNKGNFPGRFSGRQFSNSRSEMNVSTLELGDSALYLCASSRDRRTEAFFGQGTRLTVV.

This clone was seen repeatedly, ten times or more. V usage is TRBV19 and J usage is TRBJ2-5, with 7 bases aligning to TRBD2. The J segment lost 9 bases and the V segment lost 8 bases, leaving 15 bases of the junction unmatched. CDR1 LNHDA and CDR2 SQIVND come from the germline V gene (reference sequence). The CDR3 is 14 residues long. The CDR3 DNA sequence: TGTGCCAGTGCCTCTCGGGCGGGGGAAGGGTCCCAGTACTTC. This sequence encodes CASASRAGEGSQYF.

This chain connects TRBV7-9 to TRBJ2-2; 7 bases are a match to TRBD2. Trimming removed 5 bases from V and 0 bases from J; junction bases left unmatched: 9. The CDR3 runs to 17 residues. Germline lookup yields CDR1 SEHNR and CDR2 FQNEAQ (reference sequence). The DNA of the CDR3 is TGTGCCAGCAGCCAGATATTCGGGAGGACGAACACCGGGGAGCTGTTTTTT. Protein product: CASSQIFGRTNTGELFF.

The chain links TRBV9 to TRBJ1-1, with 7 bases fitting TRBD1. The V segment lost 4 bases and the J segment 5 bases; nucleotides outside the gene matches: 8. This CDR3 is built from 14 residues. Germline CDR1 and CDR2: SGDLS and YYNGEE. CDR3 residues: CASSFTGASTEAFF. CDR3 in DNA: TGTGCCAGCAGCTTCACAGGGGCTAGTACTGAAGCTTTCTTT.

This clone was seen just once. This chain links TRBV5-1 with TRBJ2-7; TRBD1 agrees at 10 bases. Losses at the gene ends were 0 bases for V and 3 bases for J; bases not matched to a gene: 6. Germline V lookup: CDR1 SGHRS, CDR2 YFSETQ. The CDR3 consists of 16 residues. This CDR3 is CASSLAPGTGVYEQYF. CDR3 nucleotide sequence: TGCGCCAGCAGCTTGGCCCCCGGGACAGGGGTCTACGAGCAGTACTTC.

The chain joins TRBV6-5 to TRBJ1-2; 10 nucleotides match TRBD1. The germline gives CDR1 MNHEY, CDR2 SVGAGI. The ends lost 1 base at V and 6 bases at J; junction bases unmatched: 8. This CDR3 spans 16 amino acids. The CDR3 region is CASSYFPTGTGDGYTF. CDR3 sequence (DNA): TGTGCCAGCAGTTACTTCCCCACCGGGACAGGGGATGGCTACACCTTC.

This sequence joins TRBV11-2 and TRBJ2-5, with 7 bases lining up with TRBD1. CDR1 SGHAT and CDR2 FQNNGV come from the germline V gene. V dropped 5 bases and J dropped 3; count of bases not matched to a gene: 3. The CDR3 consists of 13 residues. The CDR3 nucleotides read TGTGCCAGCAGCGTAACAGGGGAAGAGACCCAGTACTTC. Amino acids: CASSVTGEETQYF.

The V gene is TRBV10-3, the J gene TRBJ2-2; the D gene is possibly TRBD1 (6 bases). Per germline, CDR1 ENHRY and CDR2 SYGVKD. V was shortened by 3 bases and J by 10 bases, with 15 bases between the two germline ends. CDR3 length equals 14 residues. The CDR3 reads CAISEPYRALELFF. For the CDR3, the DNA is TGTGCCATCAGTGAACCCTACAGGGCCTTGGAGCTGTTTTTT.

The chain joins TRBV6-6 to TRBJ1-5, with TRBD1 as a possible D gene (5 bases). V was shortened by 0 bases and J by 5 bases, with 11 bases between the two germline ends. The CDR3 covers 15 residues. Per germline, CDR1 MNHNY and CDR2 SVGAGI (reference sequence). The CDR3 here is CASSYSAGMHQPQHF. The CDR3 DNA is TGTGCCAGCAGTTACTCGGCAGGGATGCATCAGCCCCAGCATTTT.

This clone was found once. The chain joins TRBV5-1 to TRBJ2-1; perhaps TRBD2 as D (7 bases). Germline CDR1 SGHRS, CDR2 YFSETQ. CDR3 length: 13 amino acids. Deletions cut 7 bases from V and 6 bases from J, with 14 bases between. Here the CDR3 DNA reads TGCGCCAGCGGAGCGGGGACAAGCAATGAGCAGTTCTTC. Translation gives CASGAGTSNEQFF.

Only one count was recorded for this clone. This sequence joins TRBV7-3 and TRBJ1-6; 8 bases match TRBD1. CDR1 and CDR2 (germline): SGHTA, FQGTGA. Germline trimming cut 5 bases from V and 8 bases from J; bases unmatched to any gene: 8. The CDR3 contains 15 residues. CDR3 coding DNA: TGTGCCAGCAGCGCCGGACAGGGTGATTATTCACCCCTCCACTTT. Protein: CASSAGQGDYSPLHF.

This clone was seen once. V gene TRBV11-3 combines with J gene TRBJ2-1; TRBD2 agrees at 7 bases. The J segment lost 16 bases and the V segment lost 4 bases, leaving 16 bases of the junction unmatched. From germline, CDR1 is SGHNT and CDR2 YENEEA. CDR3 length equals 14 residues. Here the CDR3 DNA reads TGTGCCAGCAGCTACCCGGCCAGGACTAGATTTAGTTTCTTC. This codes for CASSYPARTRFSFF.

The chain recombines TRBV7-3 with TRBJ1-2; 9 nucleotides align to TRBD1. Germline lookup yields CDR1 SGHTA and CDR2 FQGTGA. The CDR3 length is 14 residues. The J segment lost 6 bases and the V segment lost 5 bases, leaving 7 bases of the junction unmatched. In DNA form, the CDR3 reads TGTGCCAGCAGCCGGACAGGGGCAAGGGATGGCTACACCTTC. This translates into CASSRTGARDGYTF. Using reference TRBV7-3 and TRBJ1-2 for the parts outside the CDR3, the full variable domain is GAGVSQTPSNKVTEKGKYVELRCDPISGHTALYWYRQSLGQGPEFLIYFQGTGAADDSGLPNDRFFAVRPEGSVSTLKIQRTERGDSAVYLCASSRTGARDGYTFGSGTRLTVV.

The chain links TRBV2 to TRBJ1-3; TRBD1 is a possible D gene (5 bases). CDR3 length: 15 amino acids. The germline CDR1 and CDR2 sequences are SNHLY and FYNNEI. V lost 6 bases and J 3 bases, leaving 15 bases between the germline ends. The CDR3: CASSGFGGGGNTIYF. CDR3 coding DNA: TGTGCCAGCAGCGGCTTCGGGGGTGGTGGAAACACCATATATTTT.

J is TRBJ1-1 and V is TRBV3-1 (or the pseudogene TRBV3-2); no clear D gene. Trimming shortened V by 0 bases and J by 5 bases, and 10 bases separated the two germline ends. There are 14 residues in the CDR3. Germline V gene data show CDR1 as LGHDT and CDR2 as YNNKEL (reference sequence). The CDR3 DNA is TGTGCCAGCAGCCAAGATAGGGCGGGGACTGAAGCTTTCTTT. This gives the protein CASSQDRAGTEAFF.

V is TRBV5-6 and J is TRBJ2-1, with TRBD2 identical over 16 bases. The CDR3 loop spans 16 amino acids. The germline V gene has CDR1 SGHDT and CDR2 YYEEEE. The trim removed 6 bases at V and 7 bases at J, leaving 7 bases unmatched. The CDR3 loop is CASNWGLAGGPNEQFF. The CDR3 nucleotides read TGTGCCAGCAACTGGGGACTAGCGGGGGGGCCTAATGAGCAGTTCTTC.

The V call is TRBV10-3, the J call TRBJ2-7, with a tentative D call TRBD2 (6 bases). Trimming stripped 6 bases from V and 2 bases from J, with 11 bases between. The CDR3 has 13 residues. The V gene's germline CDR1 is ENHRY and CDR2 SYGVKD. The DNA for the CDR3 is TGTGCCATCAGCCCTAGGGAGGCCTACGAGCAGTACTTC. It yields the protein CAISPREAYEQYF.

The chain has TRBV28 and TRBJ2-7; 11 positions agree with TRBD1. CDR3 size: 13 residues. Germline lookup yields CDR1 MDHEN and CDR2 SYDVKM. After removal of 8 bases from V and 2 bases from J, the junction contained 2 bases not matched to a gene. The CDR3: CASGGQGAYEQYF. In DNA form, the CDR3 reads TGTGCCAGCGGGGGACAGGGGGCCTACGAGCAGTACTTC.

The chain recombines TRBV29-1 with TRBJ1-2; TRBD1 aligns across 11 bases. This CDR3 region has 14 residues. Per the germline V gene, CDR1 is SQVTM and CDR2 is ANQGSEA. The junction had 7 bases not matched to a gene; V was cut back by 3 bases and J by 7 bases. CDR3 sequence: CSVEPGQGVGGYTF. As DNA, the CDR3 is TGCAGCGTTGAGCCGGGACAGGGGGTGGGTGGCTACACCTTC.

This sequence joins TRBV28 and TRBJ1-1, with no clear D. Trimming pared 1 base from V and 3 bases from J, leaving 6 bases between. Per the germline V gene, CDR1 is MDHEN and CDR2 is SYDVKM. This CDR3 comprises 13 residues. In DNA, the CDR3 is TGTGCCAGCAGTTTATCTTACTACACTGAAGCTTTCTTT. This sequence encodes CASSLSYYTEAFF.

The V and J genes are TRBV19 and TRBJ1-2; D might be TRBD1 (5 bases). CDR1 and CDR2 from the germline V gene are LNHDA and SQIVND (reference sequence). CDR3 length: 14 amino acids. Trimming pared 6 bases from V and 8 bases from J, leaving 19 bases between. CDR3 sequence reads: CASSLGGDARGYTF. The CDR3 nucleotides read TGTGCCAGTAGCCTGGGGGGAGATGCTCGGGGCTACACCTTC.

V is TRBV9 and J is TRBJ1-2, with D uncertain. The CDR3 is 14 residues long. V shed 4 bases and J shed 0 bases, with 10 bases lying between them. Germline-derived CDR1 and CDR2 are SGDLS and YYNGEE. CDR3 bases: TGTGCCAGCAGCAGAACCGGGACTAACTATGGCTACACCTTC. It translates to CASSRTGTNYGYTF.

The chain couples TRBV29-1 to TRBJ2-3; 7 bases map to TRBD1. The V and J ends lost 4 bases and 0 bases, in that order; junction bases with no gene match: 7. This CDR3 spans 15 amino acids. Germline V CDR1 and CDR2: SQVTM, ANQGSEA. CDR3 amino acids: CSVVLTGASTDTQYF. The CDR3, as DNA: TGCAGCGTTGTTCTCACAGGGGCTAGCACAGATACGCAGTATTTT.

The genes are TRBV5-4 and TRBJ1-1; D unclear. Germline V gene data show CDR1 as SGHNT and CDR2 as YYREEE (reference sequence). The V end was cut by 2 bases, the J end by 5 bases, with 13 bases between. CDR3 size: 14 residues. Here the CDR3 reads CASSFDLSGTEAFF. As DNA, the CDR3 is TGTGCCAGCAGCTTTGACCTTTCGGGGACTGAAGCTTTCTTT.